These 19 T cell receptor beta chains were all obtained from the same sample, sequenced in a study of early T cells in non-severe SARS-CoV-2 infection (dated by TCRdb to the early 2020s). Library construction relied on 5' RACE. The instrument was a NextSeq 500. TCRdb took the public reads, trimmed them with fastp at Q25, ran MiXCR for clone calling and kept in-frame beta chains. Each CDR3 protein appears once, grouped with its most common genes and DNA. Within this sample are tens of thousands of distinct CDR3 sequences, with 12% of them counted one time only. Together, the top ten hold about 4.2% of the sample. Specimen: whole blood. The receptors originated from an adult who was a healthcare worker with PCR-confirmed SARS-CoV-2 infection or an uninfected control (not recorded which).

This clonotype was observed a few times. V usage is TRBV28 and J usage is TRBJ1-2, with a weak D call TRBD1 (6 bases). CDR1 and CDR2 from the germline V gene are MDHEN and SYDVKM. The V end was cut by 4 bases, the J end by 1 base, with 13 bases between. The CDR3 runs to 15 residues. The CDR3 DNA follows: TGTGCCAGCAGTTCTGGGGGCTCGTATAACTATGGCTACACCTTC. Protein sequence: CASSSGGSYNYGYTF.

This clonotype showed up just a few times. The V and J genes are TRBV18 and TRBJ2-7, with D perhaps being TRBD1 or TRBD2 (7 bases each). The length of the CDR3 is 13 residues. V was trimmed by 10 bases and J by 1 base, leaving 14 bases between them. CDR1 is KGHSH and CDR2 is LQKENI in the germline V gene. CDR3 coding DNA: TGTGCCACCAGGGGGGGCGAGTCCTACGAGCAGTACTTC. Translated: CATRGGESYEQYF.

The table lists this clonotype with many counts. The chain is built from TRBV7-9 and TRBJ2-1; D might be TRBD1 (6 bases). The V and J ends lost 5 bases and 4 bases respectively, with 9 bases between them. Germline loops: CDR1 SEHNR, CDR2 FQNEAQ (reference sequence). CDR3 length: 13 residues. The CDR3 DNA follows: TGTGCCAGCAGCCGGACAGAGTACAATGAGCAGTTCTTC. Amino acids: CASSRTEYNEQFF.

This clonotype was recorded a few times. The chain couples TRBV3-1 to TRBJ2-1, with 9 bases lining up with TRBD2. Looked up from germline, CDR1 is LGHDT and CDR2 is YNNKEL (reference sequence). CDR3 size: 16 residues. After removal of 4 bases from V and 5 bases from J, the junction contained 9 bases not matched to a gene. The CDR3 nucleotides are TGTGCCAGCAGCCCCCCGGGACTAGCAGCGAACAATGAGCAGTTCTTC. Translation gives CASSPPGLAANNEQFF.

The sample holds many counts of this clonotype. V and J are TRBV9 and TRBJ2-2; TRBD2 matches at 8 bases. The length of the CDR3 is 17 residues. Germline assignment: CDR1 SGDLS and CDR2 YYNGEE. With V trimmed by 0 bases and J by 2 bases, 6 bases remained unmatched. DNA of the CDR3: TGTGCCAGCAGCGTAGGCCCCAGCGGGGGAAACACCGGGGAGCTGTTTTTT. Translation gives CASSVGPSGGNTGELFF.

A few counts support this clonotype. This may stem from a read error, because a much larger clone lies one nucleotide away. The rearrangement links TRBV5-6 to TRBJ1-1; D gene uncertain. The CDR3 runs to 11 residues. Trimming removed 1 base from V and 6 bases from J, with 4 bases in between. Germline lookup yields CDR1 SGHDT and CDR2 YYEEEE. The CDR3 DNA sequence: TGTGCCAGCAGCTTGCAAGCTGAAGCTTTCTTT. This gives the protein CASSLQAEAFF.

This clonotype was detected only a few times. The chain employs TRBV20-1 and TRBJ2-3, with TRBD2 as a possible D gene (5 bases). The CDR3 is 15 amino acids. The ends were cut back, 6 bases at V and 3 bases at J, with 19 bases in the middle. The V gene's germline CDR1 is DFQATT and CDR2 SNEGSKA (reference sequence). The CDR3 protein is CSATLGGPGTDTQYF. In DNA, the CDR3 is TGCAGTGCAACGCTGGGCGGGCCCGGGACAGATACGCAGTATTTT.

The table lists this clonotype with many counts. The chain combines TRBV20-1 with TRBJ2-1; D might be TRBD2 (5 bases). V was pared by 3 bases and J by 2 bases, with 8 bases between. Germline V gives CDR1 DFQATT, CDR2 SNEGSKA (reference sequence). The CDR3 has 13 amino acids. The CDR3 bases are TGCAGTGCTAGCCCTAGCACCTACAATGAGCAGTTCTTC. Translated, it gives CSASPSTYNEQFF.

This clonotype was recorded at least ten times. The chain is built from TRBV20-1 and TRBJ2-7; 8 nucleotides match TRBD1. Germline V gene lookup returns CDR1 DFQATT and CDR2 SNEGSKA (reference sequence). The CDR3 covers 14 residues. The CDR3 sequence: CSGGGESSSYEQYF. CDR3 bases: TGCTCAGGGGGCGGCGAGTCGAGCTCCTACGAGCAGTACTTC.

The chain joins TRBV20-1 to TRBJ1-5; perhaps TRBD1 as D (5 bases). CDR1 and CDR2 from the germline V gene are DFQATT and SNEGSKA (reference sequence). V was trimmed by 0 bases and J by 3 bases, leaving 18 bases between them. This CDR3 is 17 amino acids long. CDR3: CSARDPREGQPNQPQHF. The CDR3 DNA reads TGCAGTGCTAGAGACCCCCGGGAGGGGCAACCCAATCAGCCCCAGCATTTT.

The chain carries TRBV18 and TRBJ1-1; D not resolved. V gave up 0 bases and J gave up 0 bases, with 11 bases separating them. Germline-derived CDR1 and CDR2 are KGHSH and LQKENI. The CDR3 sequence is 16 residues long. The CDR3 protein is CASSPPGKGMNTEAFF. Written as DNA, the CDR3 is TGTGCCAGCTCACCACCTGGAAAAGGGATGAACACTGAAGCTTTCTTT.

This clonotype was counted at least ten times. V usage is TRBV7-3 and J usage is TRBJ2-1; TRBD1 agrees at 8 bases. The V gene end was trimmed by 2 bases and the J gene end by 15 bases; junction bases not matched to a gene: 9. The CDR3 totals 13 residues. Germline assignment: CDR1 SGHTA and CDR2 FQGTGA. The CDR3 DNA sequence: TGTGCCAGCAGCTTAGAATCCGGACAGGGACCGTTCTTC. Translation gives CASSLESGQGPFF.

This clonotype has at least ten counts. This chain uses TRBV4-2 with TRBJ1-2; D not certain. The CDR3 extends over 19 amino acids. Germline CDR1 LGHNA, CDR2 YNFKEQ. Trimming pared 2 bases from V and 2 bases from J, leaving 24 bases between. CDR3 sequence reads: CASSQNSGGYTNANYGYTF. The CDR3 DNA sequence: TGTGCCAGCAGCCAAAATAGTGGAGGCTACACTAATGCGAACTATGGCTACACCTTC.

This clonotype has ten or more counts. The chain joins TRBV6-2 or TRBV6-3 to TRBJ1-1, with 8 bases fitting TRBD1. The germline gives CDR1 MNHEY, CDR2 SVGEGT. This CDR3 has 14 residues. Trimming took 4 bases from V and 0 from J; bases not matched to a gene: 1. Written as DNA, the CDR3 is TGTGCCAGCAGTTGGGGACAGGTGAACACTGAAGCTTTCTTT. Residues: CASSWGQVNTEAFF.

This clonotype was seen ten or more times. The chain employs TRBV28 and TRBJ2-2; D call uncertain. Per the germline V gene, CDR1 is MDHEN and CDR2 is SYDVKM. The CDR3 loop spans 13 amino acids. V dropped 7 bases and J dropped 0 bases, with 6 bases sitting between them. The CDR3 protein is CASKDPNTGELFF. The CDR3 nucleotides are TGTGCCAGCAAGGACCCGAACACCGGGGAGCTGTTTTTT.

This clonotype came up many times. The chain links TRBV18 to TRBJ2-7; 8 bases match TRBD1. Germline CDR1 is KGHSH and CDR2 is LQKENI. The CDR3 spans 14 residues. Germline trimming cut 6 bases from V and 3 bases from J; bases unmatched to any gene: 7. CDR3 DNA: TGTGCCAGCTCCAAGCCGGGACAGGACTACGAGCAGTACTTC. Translation: CASSKPGQDYEQYF.

This clonotype occurred many times. The V and J genes are TRBV7-2 and TRBJ2-1; D call uncertain. The germline V gene has CDR1 SGHTA and CDR2 FQGNSA. The V and J ends lost 3 bases and 3 bases respectively, with 3 bases between them. The CDR3 is 12 residues long. The CDR3 sequence: CASSLGYNEQFF. The CDR3 nucleotides read TGTGCCAGCAGCTTGGGCTACAATGAGCAGTTCTTC.

The table lists this clonotype with many counts. V and J are TRBV20-1 and TRBJ2-1; 12 bases agree with TRBD2. Germline lookup yields CDR1 DFQATT and CDR2 SNEGSKA (reference sequence). The CDR3 length is 14 residues. V shed 5 bases, J shed 7 bases, and the junction held 6 bases outside the gene matches. The CDR3 is CSAPPSGRANEQFF. The CDR3 DNA follows: TGCAGTGCTCCACCTAGCGGGAGGGCTAATGAGCAGTTCTTC.

This clonotype showed up many times. The genes are TRBV7-9 and TRBJ1-2; 10 bases agree with TRBD1. Trimming took 1 base from V and 3 from J; bases not matched to a gene: 8. Germline V CDR1 and CDR2: SEHNR, FQNEAQ (reference sequence). The CDR3 is 17 residues long. CDR3 amino acids: CASSLVGTGETHYGYTF. The CDR3 bases are TGTGCCAGCAGCTTAGTGGGGACAGGGGAGACTCACTATGGCTACACCTTC.